This T cell receptor beta chain was sequenced in a study of CD8+CD57+ T cells in acquired aplastic anemia (dated by TCRdb to the late 2010s). A note on the overall study: On average, sorted CD4+ and CD8+ cells yielded 2.5 to 3.5 ug of extracted DNA, with a range of roughly 0.17 to 27.4 ug. For healthy donor samples, the average read count was about 10.8 million for CD4+ cells and roughly 12 million for CD8+ cells. Study-wide conclusions, independent of this receptor: Although some 28 CD8+ CDR3 sequences were shared by patients and controls, these sequences appeared highly expressed in patients and within the immunodominant clones of patients. No significant difference in CD8+ Simpson's diversity was found between patients and healthy controls (P=0.060).

In the study, sorted CD4+ and CD8+ blood T cells from patients with severe aplastic anemia and from healthy subjects underwent deep sequencing of TCR repertoires. Ficoll-Paque density gradient centrifugation was used to isolate peripheral blood mononuclear cells. Before DNA extraction, CD4+ and CD8+ T cells were sorted with FACS or magnetic beads. This clonotype has ten or more counts. It has no known antigen specificity. Nothing much larger sits one base from this clone, and base qualities are not available. Genomic DNA was used as template for profiling of TCR beta VDJ combinations and CDR3 sequences. TCR repertoire sequencing was run on an Illumina HiSeq 2000. The paper's processing steps were these. Repertoires were assessed using TRBV/TRBJ rearrangement plots, CDR3 size and DJ length profiles, and Simpson's diversity index. Whichever DNA sequence was most abundant in the deep sequencing data was defined as the immunodominant clone. CDR3 amino acid sequences were screened for sharing across subjects and were compared with published repertoires and the VDJdb database. The public sequencing data were trimmed at Q25 with fastp and processed into clonotypes with MiXCR by TCRdb, which kept only in-frame beta chains. Duplicate CDR3 protein sequences are folded into a single record with the most common DNA and genes. These V and J calls originate from TCRdb's pipeline instead of the authors' own analysis. The sample table lists about 130,000 distinct CDR3 sequences, 40% to 60% of them with a count of one. Of the sample, 2% to 3% is held by the ten largest clones.

V is pruned by 5 bases and J by 5 bases, leaving 8 bases of the junction without a gene match. The CDR3 goes from the cysteine to the phenylalanine over 14 residues. Only the CDR3 DNA stays, 42 bases, in frame from base 1. Via the germline V gene (reference sequence), CDR1 is LNHDA and CDR2 SQIVND. This receptor was identified in a human donor in good health, serving as a control. The sample comprised sorted CD4+, CD8+, or CD8+CD57+ T cells (not recorded which) from PBMCs. The rearrangement combines TRBV19 with TRBJ1-2; TRBD1 aligns with 7 central bases. The DNA reads TGTGCCAGTAGTTCTCACGGGACAGCGTATGGCTACACCTTC. Its coded protein is CASSSHGTAYGYTF.